These T cell receptor beta chains were read from a single sample in a study of cytomegalovirus exposure and HLA in healthy donors. Some clones are missing from TCRdb's copy, which holds only in-frame ones; the method was immunoSEQ multiplex PCR. The sample holds some 170,000 clones; 70% to 90% are singletons and the top ten take more than 2%. The sample taken for sequencing was PBMCs. These receptors were obtained from a woman under 30 in good health and CMV-seronegative. Both conserved end residues are part of each CDR3. The D gene is left open where the match is weak. Rows may omit the clone size; those that give it use once, few, many or a size class.

v_gene	j_gene	d_gene	abundance	CDR3nt	CDR3aa
TRBV4-3	TRBJ1-5	NA	NA	TGCGCCAGCAGCCAGGGCACAGGGTTTCAGCCCCAGCATTTT	CASSQGTGFQPQHF
TRBV10-2	TRBJ2-7	TRBD2	NA	TGCGCCAGCCAAACTAGCGGGGTCTCCTACGAGCAGTACTTC	CASQTSGVSYEQYF
TRBV4-3	TRBJ2-5	TRBD1	NA	TGCGCCAGCAGCCAATCCGGGACAGGCAATCAAGAGACCCAGTACTTC	CASSQSGTGNQETQYF
TRBV5-1	TRBJ2-7	NA	NA	TGCGCCAGCAGCCCGCGGGACCTACCCTACGAGCAGTACTTC	CASSPRDLPYEQYF
TRBV6-1	TRBJ1-2	TRBD1	NA	TGTGCCAGCAGTAAATCCGGGACAGCTAACTATGGCTACACCTTC	CASSKSGTANYGYTF
TRBV14	TRBJ1-2	NA	NA	TGTGCCAGCAGCCAAAAAATCTCTCCTAGCAGCTATGGCTACACCTTC	CASSQKISPSSYGYTF
TRBV14	TRBJ1-2	NA	NA	TGTGCCAGCAGCCAAAAATCCGCTAACTATGGCTACACCTTC	CASSQKSANYGYTF
TRBV20-1	TRBJ2-1	NA	NA	TGCAGTGCCTCATGGGGCGTTTTATCGTTCTTC	CSASWGVLSFF
TRBV11-2	TRBJ2-7	NA	NA	TGTGCCGTTCGAGGTCCTGGTGGAGAGCAGTACTTC	CAVRGPGGEQYF
TRBV4-3	TRBJ1-2	NA	NA	TGCGCCAGCAGCCCAGGACACCTTTTTAACTATGGCCACACCTTC	CASSPGHLFNYGHTF
TRBV5-6	TRBJ1-1	NA	once	TGTGCCAGCAGCTTCTCACAAACTGAAGCTTTCTTT	CASSFSQTEAFF
TRBV29-1	TRBJ1-1	NA	NA	TGCAGCGATACAGGAGTCGTTGTATCTGAAGCTTTCTTT	CSDTGVVVSEAFF
TRBV5-6	TRBJ2-6	NA	NA	TGTGCCAGCAGCTTGGTTGGCGGGGTTAGCTCTGGGGCCAACGTCCTGACTTTC	CASSLVGGVSSGANVLTF
TRBV6-5	TRBJ2-2	NA	few	TGTGCCAGCCATGCCGACTGGGAGCTGTTTTTT	CASHADWELFF
TRBV19	TRBJ2-7	TRBD2	NA	TGTGCCAGTAGTCCTGGACTAGCGGGTCTCTCCTACGAGCAGTACTTC	CASSPGLAGLSYEQYF
TRBV5-1	TRBJ2-1	TRBD1	NA	TGCGCCAGCAGCCGAGCCGGGACAGGGGGCATGAATGAGCAGTTCTTC	CASSRAGTGGMNEQFF
TRBV4-3	TRBJ2-5	NA	NA	TGCGCCAGCAGCCGCCTTCTCTCCAGGGGGGCGGTTCAAGAGACCCAGTACTTC	CASSRLLSRGAVQETQYF
TRBV7-2	TRBJ1-4	TRBD1	NA	TGTGCCAGCAGCCCGCAGACAGGGGTAAATGAAAAACTGTTTTTT	CASSPQTGVNEKLFF
TRBV18	TRBJ1-6	NA	few	TGTGCCAGCTCACCACCGTGGAGCGGGGGGGGAAATTCACCCCTCCACTTT	CASSPPWSGGGNSPLHF
TRBV29-1	TRBJ2-7	NA	NA	TGCAGCGTTGTTGTTCGAGGGTCCTACGAGCAGTACTTC	CSVVVRGSYEQYF
TRBV7-9	TRBJ1-3	TRBD1	NA	TGTGCCAGCAGCTTAAGAGGGACAGGGATAAACACCATATATTTT	CASSLRGTGINTIYF
TRBV5-1	TRBJ1-1	NA	NA	TGCGCCAGCAGCTTGTACGGGACTGAAGCTTTCTTT	CASSLYGTEAFF
TRBV5-4	TRBJ2-7	NA	NA	TGTGCCAGCAGCTTGTACGAGGGCCGCCTTGGCGAGCAGTACTTC	CASSLYEGRLGEQYF
TRBV5-6	TRBJ2-7	TRBD1	NA	TGTGCCAGCAGACCCGGACAGGGGGTGATCTACGAGCAGTACTTC	CASRPGQGVIYEQYF
TRBV25-1	TRBJ2-1	TRBD2	NA	TGTGCCAGCAGTGAAGGGGGACTAGCGGGTTACAATGAGCAGTTCTTC	CASSEGGLAGYNEQFF
TRBV11-3	TRBJ2-2	TRBD2	NA	TGTGCCAGCAGCTCCCTAGCGGGAGGAACCGGGGAGCTGTTTTTT	CASSSLAGGTGELFF
TRBV5-1	TRBJ2-7	TRBD1	NA	TGCGCCAGCAGCGGCGGGACAGGGAACCCCAACGAGCAGTACTTC	CASSGGTGNPNEQYF
TRBV6-5	TRBJ1-1	TRBD1	NA	TGTGCCAGCAGTGACAGGGCTACGAACACTGAAGCTTTCTTT	CASSDRATNTEAFF
TRBV5-5	TRBJ1-2	TRBD1	NA	TGTGCCAGCAGCTCGGGGACAGGGTTCAGTAACTATGGCTACACCTTC	CASSSGTGFSNYGYTF
TRBV13	TRBJ2-3	NA	NA	TGTGCCAGCAGCTGGAGTGGTAGCACAGATACGCAGTATTTT	CASSWSGSTDTQYF
TRBV4-1	TRBJ2-2	NA	NA	TGCGCCAGCAGCCAAGAATTCAGGGGAACCGGGGAGCTGTTTTTT	CASSQEFRGTGELFF
TRBV19	TRBJ1-5	TRBD1	NA	TGTGCCAGTAGTAGCCGACAGGGGATAAGATCGCATTTT	CASSSRQGIRSHF
TRBV5-1	TRBJ2-3	NA	NA	TGCGCCAGCAGTTTCGGATCCGGAGTGGGCACAGATACGCAGTATTTT	CASSFGSGVGTDTQYF
TRBV5-1	TRBJ1-2	NA	once	TGCGCCAGCAGCGGACGGACAGTCTATGGCTACACCTTC	CASSGRTVYGYTF
TRBV27	TRBJ2-7	NA	NA	TGTGCCAGCAGTTGGACGCTCGGGACTTCCTCCCGCGGGGTGCAGTACTTC	CASSWTLGTSSRGVQYF
TRBV30	TRBJ1-5	TRBD1	NA	TGTGCCTGGGAAGACACAGGGGGCAATCAGCCCCAGCATTTT	CAWEDTGGNQPQHF
TRBV9	TRBJ1-1	TRBD1	NA	TGTGCCAGCAGCGTCGGACAGGGGAGCACTGAAGCTTTCTTT	CASSVGQGSTEAFF
TRBV7-2	TRBJ2-7	TRBD1	NA	TGTGCCAGCAGCCCCACAGGGGGGAGACTCTACGAGCAGTACTTC	CASSPTGGRLYEQYF
TRBV4-1	TRBJ2-7	NA	NA	TGCGCCAGCAGCCAAGAGTGGGCCGGTGCCTACGAGCAGTACTTC	CASSQEWAGAYEQYF
TRBV4-2	TRBJ2-7	TRBD2	once	TGTGCCAGCAGCCAAGTCAGGGAGGGGGAGCAGTACTTC	CASSQVREGEQYF
TRBV19	TRBJ1-2	TRBD1	NA	TGTGCCAGTAGAGTTACAGGGGGGGATAATGGCTACACCTTC	CASRVTGGDNGYTF
TRBV9	TRBJ1-5	NA	NA	TGTGCCAGCAGCGTCGGGGGGGAGAGCAATCAGCCCCAGCATTTT	CASSVGGESNQPQHF
TRBV19	TRBJ1-2	TRBD1	NA	TGTGCCAGTAGCCCATTGGACAGGGCTTTCTATGGCTACACCTTC	CASSPLDRAFYGYTF
TRBV11-3	TRBJ1-4	TRBD1	NA	TGTGCCAGCAGCACCGGGACAGGGGGCAATGAAAAACTGTTTTTT	CASSTGTGGNEKLFF
TRBV27	TRBJ2-1	NA	NA	TGTGCCACTGTAGGGACAAGGGGCGTTGAGCAGTTCTTC	CATVGTRGVEQFF
TRBV2	TRBJ2-2	TRBD1	NA	TGTGCCAGCAGTGAAGCTAGGACAGGGCCCGCCGGGGAGCTGTTTTTT	CASSEARTGPAGELFF
TRBV9	TRBJ2-1	TRBD1	NA	TGTGCCAGCAGTGCTCCAGCGGGGACACCGGGACAGGGCATTAGCTCCTACAATGAGCAGTTCTTC	CASSAPAGTPGQGISSYNEQFF
TRBV27	TRBJ1-5	NA	NA	TGTGCCAGCAGTTTAATAGGGGAGGAAGGGTCCCAGCATTTT	CASSLIGEEGSQHF
TRBV18	TRBJ2-7	NA	NA	TGTGCCAGCTCACCACCAGCCGACTCCTACGAGCAGTACTTC	CASSPPADSYEQYF
TRBV29-1	TRBJ2-2	TRBD2	NA	TGCAGCCCTATTGAGACTAGCGGGAGGGCCAACACCGGGGAGCTGTTTTTT	CSPIETSGRANTGELFF
TRBV29-1	TRBJ2-3	TRBD1	NA	TGCAGCGTTGATGGAACCGCAGGGGGCAGAGATACGCAGTATTTT	CSVDGTAGGRDTQYF
TRBV13	TRBJ2-1	TRBD2	NA	TGTGCCAGCAGCTTACGGGGTAGCGGGCGCTCCTACAATGAGCAGTTCTTC	CASSLRGSGRSYNEQFF
TRBV4-3	TRBJ1-1	NA	once	TGCGCCAGCAGCCAGACAGGAGGAATGAACACTGAAGCTTTCTTT	CASSQTGGMNTEAFF
TRBV7-3	TRBJ1-2	TRBD1	NA	TGTGCCAGCAGCCCCTCCGGTGGGACAGGTTATGGCTACACCTTC	CASSPSGGTGYGYTF
TRBV2	TRBJ1-5	NA	NA	TGTGCCAGCAGCCCAGGCTCAGGGCAGCCCCAGCATTTT	CASSPGSGQPQHF